This TCR beta chain was sequenced for a study of blood T cell repertoires in COVID-19. Overall study context: Whether acute or convalescent, the COVID-19 samples came from the United States, Italy and Spain.

Method: immunoSEQ multiplex PCR; TCRdb's copy keeps in-frame clones and lacks some. The sample has more than 100,000 clones, 70% to 90% seen once; the top ten hold 3.1%. Trimming at V came to 2 bases and at J to 3 bases, leaving 14 bases not matched to a gene. Germline CDR1 reads KGHDR; CDR2 reads SFDVKD. The CDR3 has 18 residues. The origin of this receptor is a man aged 50 to 60 in a cohort sampled during active COVID-19. Sequences were obtained from peripheral blood. The chain links TRBV24-1 to TRBJ2-7; 8 nucleotides agree with TRBD1. The DNA for the CDR3 is TGTGCCACCAGTGATTCCCCAGGTGGGACAGGATCATACTACGAGCAGTACTTC. Translating it yields CATSDSPGGTGSYYEQYF.